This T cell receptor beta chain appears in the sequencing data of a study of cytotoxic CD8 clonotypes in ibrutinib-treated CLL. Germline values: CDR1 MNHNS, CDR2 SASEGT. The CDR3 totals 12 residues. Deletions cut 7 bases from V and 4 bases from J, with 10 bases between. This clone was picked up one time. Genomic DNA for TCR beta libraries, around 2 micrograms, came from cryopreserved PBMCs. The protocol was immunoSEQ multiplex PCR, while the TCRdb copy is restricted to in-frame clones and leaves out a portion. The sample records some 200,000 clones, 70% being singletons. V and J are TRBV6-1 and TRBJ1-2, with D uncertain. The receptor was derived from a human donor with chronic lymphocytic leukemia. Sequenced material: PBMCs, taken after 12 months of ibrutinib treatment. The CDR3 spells CASKGGIYGYTF. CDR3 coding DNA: TGTGCCAGCAAAGGAGGGATCTATGGCTACACCTTC.